This paragraph reports one T cell receptor beta chain. The target antigen is unknown. This specimen belongs to a study of T cell responses to AZD1222 COVID-19 vaccine. Study-level results: Vaccine-associated CD4 TCRs spanned spike, dominant at 160-218 and 743-854. Donors skewed white British and female; clonal diversity was possibly underestimated. The study found Spike-specific TCR breadth and depth rose after two AZD1222 doses.

Using immunoSEQ multiplex PCR, the repertoire was profiled, and TCRdb retains in-frame clones only, with some absent. The sample includes 90,000 to 150,000 clones, roughly 88% of them seen just once. Germline lookup yields CDR1 SGDLS and CDR2 YYNGEE. V was pared by 4 bases and J by 7 bases, with 15 bases between. This CDR3 is built from 14 residues. The receptor's source is an adult in good health. Specimen: peripheral blood, collected on day 0 of AZD1222 vaccination. This chain uses TRBV9 with TRBJ2-1, with D perhaps TRBD2 (6 bases). Here the CDR3 reads CASSRLGLTNEQFF. The CDR3 nucleotides read TGTGCCAGCAGCCGTCTGGGACTGACAAATGAGCAGTTCTTC.